Below, one T cell receptor beta chain is given with its context. Its antigen is unidentified. The sample comes from a study of siplizumab effects on memory and regulatory T cells. Germline CDR1 is KGHSH and CDR2 is LQKENI. J gave up 12 bases and V 6 bases, and 25 bases lay outside the gene matches. This CDR3 has 17 residues. Profiling relied on immunoSEQ multiplex PCR, and the TCRdb table lists in-frame clones only, not all of them. The sample lists around 100,000 clones; about 95% were seen once. General study points: Treg origin accounted for an average of 68.8% of mappable alloreactive CD4+ clones with siplizumab and about 30% in controls.

The rearrangement links TRBV18 to TRBJ2-7, with 8 bases that match TRBD1. Sequenced input: non-Treg CD4+ T cells sorted from blood. The receptor comes from a human donor in good health. CDR3: CASSQTTLGLSRTGLYF. In nucleotides, the CDR3 is TGTGCCAGCTCCCAAACCACTTTGGGGCTATCTAGGACAGGGTTGTACTTC.